This entry features one T cell receptor (beta chain) sequence. The antigen is not known. The sample contains more than one DNA sequence encoding this CDR3. Method: immunoSEQ multiplex PCR; TCRdb's copy keeps in-frame clones and lacks some. The sample consists of around 1.6 million clones, 95% to 99% of them appearing once. The V end lost 1 base, the J end lost 4 bases, and 5 bases lay between the germline ends. The CDR3 sequence is 13 residues long. Germline CDR1 reads KGHSH; CDR2 reads LQKENI. The data derive from a study of shared clonotypes between healthy human individuals. The study drew all its donors from Caucasian adults living in Nashville, Tennessee. Study-level points and caveats: An expected dependence of interdonor clonotype sharing on sequencing depth was noted. Naive CD4 clonotypes were shared across a handful of donors at about 5.2%.

This sequence originates from a man aged 30-40 years in good health. Sequenced sample: naive CD4+ T cells sorted from blood. Subset here: CD45RA+ positively selected. The V and J genes are TRBV18 and TRBJ2-1; D remains ambiguous. This CDR3 is CASSPQVYNEQFF. In nucleotides, the CDR3 is TGTGCCAGCTCACCACAAGTTTACAATGAGCAGTTCTTC.